These 9 T cell receptor beta chains were sequenced from one sample in a study of Graves' ophthalmopathy and Graves' hyperthyroidism. TCR beta CDR3 regions were amplified from RNA transcripts. RT-PCR was first run with HTBI primers, then multiplex PCR in a second round. TCRdb processed the multiplex PCR reads anew with MiXCR; each CDR3 protein has one entry. This table holds around 1,000,000 distinct CDR3 sequences, 35% to 40% found once. The source material was peripheral blood or thyroid tissue (not recorded which). These receptors all come from an adult man with Graves' hyperthyroidism.

This clonotype was picked up one time. The J gene is TRBJ2-5, the V gene TRBV15, with TRBD2 matching 13 bases. In germline, CDR1 is LNHNV, CDR2 YYDKDF (reference sequence). J was trimmed by 2 bases and V by 3 bases; bases with no gene match: 3. This CDR3 has 16 residues. Written as DNA, the CDR3 is TGTGCCACCAGCAGCCCACTAGCGGGAGGGCAAGAGACCCAGTACTTC. The encoded protein is CATSSPLAGGQETQYF.

This clonotype has a count of ten or more. The rearrangement uses TRBV9 and TRBJ1-3, with TRBD1 as a possible D gene (5 bases). V was clipped by 0 bases and J by 1 base, with 8 bases between them. The CDR3 runs to 15 residues. CDR1 and CDR2 from the germline V gene are SGDLS and YYNGEE. CDR3 amino acids: CASSVDGQSGNTIYF. CDR3 nucleotides: TGTGCCAGCAGCGTAGACGGACAATCTGGAAACACCATATATTTT.

The gene calls are TRBV29-1 and TRBJ1-2; D not resolved. Trimming pared 3 bases from V and 1 base from J, leaving 9 bases between. Germline V gene sequence: CDR1 SQVTM, CDR2 ANQGSEA. This CDR3 region has 13 residues. The CDR3 bases are TGCAGCGTTGAGGGAGGAAGTAACTATGGCTACACCTTC. Translating it yields CSVEGGSNYGYTF.

This chain uses TRBV5-1 with TRBJ1-4; the D is unclear. Germline V gene sequence: CDR1 SGHRS, CDR2 YFSETQ. This CDR3 contains 16 residues. Between the trimmed V and J ends, which lost 0 bases and 7 bases, there was a span of 16 bases. The CDR3 region has the DNA TGCGCCAGCAGCTTGGGGGCCCTGAGGGCCAGTGAAAAACTGTTTTTT. Protein product: CASSLGALRASEKLFF.

In this sample, this clonotype turned up a few times. V is TRBV6-5 and J is TRBJ1-1; 7 nucleotides agree with TRBD1. This CDR3 has 15 residues. The J segment lost 4 bases and the V segment lost 5 bases, leaving 10 bases of the junction unmatched. Germline V gene lookup returns CDR1 MNHEY and CDR2 SVGAGI. CDR3 amino acids: CASSVHRGAGTEAFF. DNA of the CDR3: TGTGCCAGCAGTGTCCACAGGGGTGCCGGCACTGAAGCTTTCTTT.

At least ten counts were recorded for this clonotype. This chain connects TRBV19 to TRBJ1-2; D remains ambiguous. Trimming left V 7 bases short and J 2 bases short, with 17 bases between. Germline V gene lookup returns CDR1 LNHDA and CDR2 SQIVND (reference sequence). The CDR3 sequence is 15 residues long. The CDR3: CASTPSPGMNYGYTF. As DNA, the CDR3 is TGTGCCAGTACCCCCTCGCCCGGGATGAACTATGGCTACACCTTC.

This clonotype has just a few counts. The V call is TRBV5-6, the J call TRBJ1-4; 9 positions agree with TRBD1. The CDR3 is made up of 13 amino acids. Per germline, CDR1 SGHDT and CDR2 YYEEEE. Losses at the gene ends were 2 bases for V and 9 bases for J; bases not matched to a gene: 2. The chain's CDR3 is CASSLQGAQKLFF. The CDR3 region has the DNA TGTGCCAGCAGCTTACAGGGGGCTCAAAAACTGTTTTTT.

In regard to this clonotype: This may be a read error: a much more frequent sequence differs by one nucleotide. This chain connects TRBV25-1 to TRBJ1-2, with 8 bases matching TRBD1. Germline CDR1 is MGHDK and CDR2 is SYGVNS. This CDR3 is 14 amino acids long. Trimming took 4 bases from V and 3 from J; bases not matched to a gene: 4. The CDR3 region has the DNA TGTGCCAGCAGTGTAGCGACAGGGGACTATGGCTACACCTTC. It yields the protein CASSVATGDYGYTF.

The chain combines TRBV6-2 or TRBV6-3 with TRBJ1-1; tentative D call: TRBD1 (5 bases). V lost 7 bases and J 4 bases, leaving 19 bases between the germline ends. From germline, CDR1 is MNHEY and CDR2 SVGEGT. The CDR3 runs 15 residues. DNA for the CDR3: TGTGCCAGCACCGACGGGACGCGGTCCAGCACTGAAGCTTTCTTT. Encoded protein: CASTDGTRSSTEAFF.